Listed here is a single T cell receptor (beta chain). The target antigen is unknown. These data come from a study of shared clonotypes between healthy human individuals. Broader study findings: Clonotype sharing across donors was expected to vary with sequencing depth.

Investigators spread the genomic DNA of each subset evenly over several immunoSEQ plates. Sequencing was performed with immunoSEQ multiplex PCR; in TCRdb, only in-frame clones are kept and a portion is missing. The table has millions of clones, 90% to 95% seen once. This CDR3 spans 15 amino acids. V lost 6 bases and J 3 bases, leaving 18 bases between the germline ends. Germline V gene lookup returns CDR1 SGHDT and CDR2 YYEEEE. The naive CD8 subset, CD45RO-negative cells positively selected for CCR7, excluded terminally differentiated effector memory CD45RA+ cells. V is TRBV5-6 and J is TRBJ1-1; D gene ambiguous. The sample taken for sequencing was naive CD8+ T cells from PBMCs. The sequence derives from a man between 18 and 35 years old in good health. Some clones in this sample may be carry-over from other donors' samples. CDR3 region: CASNEGASADTEAFF. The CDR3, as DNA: TGTGCCAGCAACGAAGGAGCATCGGCAGACACTGAAGCTTTCTTT.